This is a list of T cell receptor beta chains from one sample in a study of OX40 agonist ivuxolimab in advanced cancers. Measured with immunoSEQ multiplex PCR; TCRdb has only the in-frame clones, and not every one. The sample has 25,000 to 35,000 clones, 65% to 85% seen once; the top ten hold roughly 21%. The sequences come from CD4+ or CD8+ T cells sorted from blood, collected in a trial of the OX40 agonist ivuxolimab. The receptors shown here come from an adult with an advanced solid tumor such as melanoma, head and neck, liver or kidney cancer. Each CDR3 is given with its conserved first and last residue. A D gene is named only where the DNA matches it firmly. Clone size is given for some rows only: seen once, a few or many times, or a class if the clone is expanded.

TRBD2 TRBJ2-1 - TRBV19 CASSIGSVPQTSGRGEFF TGTGCCAGTAGTATCGGTTCGGTCCCGCAGACTAGCGGACGTGGGGAGTTCTTC
TRBD1 TRBJ2-1 - TRBV5-1 CASSYTGGNEQFF TGCGCCAGCAGCTATACAGGGGGCAATGAGCAGTTCTTC
- TRBJ2-6 - TRBV19 CASSMQVYGANVLTF TGTGCCAGTAGTATGCAAGTGTACGGGGCCAACGTCCTGACTTTC
- TRBJ2-2 - TRBV19 CASSISPQHTGELFF TGTGCCAGTAGTATTAGTCCCCAACACACCGGGGAGCTGTTTTTT
TRBD1 TRBJ2-3 - TRBV15 CATSRDMGRGHGDTQYF TGTGCCACCAGCAGAGATATGGGCAGGGGGCATGGAGATACGCAGTATTTT
- TRBJ1-2 - TRBV2 CASSESTGSDYGYTF TGTGCCAGCAGTGAATCTACAGGGTCGGACTATGGCTACACCTTC
TRBD1 TRBJ1-6 once TRBV10-2 CASEEAGGSPLHF TGCGCCAGCGAGGAAGCAGGGGGTTCACCCCTCCACTTT
- TRBJ2-7 - TRBV5-8 CASSLGASSSYEQYF TGTGCCAGCAGCTTGGGGGCTAGCAGCTCCTACGAGCAGTACTTC
- TRBJ1-6 - TRBV27 CASKEYYNSPLHF TGTGCCAGCAAGGAGTACTATAATTCACCCCTCCACTTT
- TRBJ2-3 - TRBV2 CASRWDISSTDTQYF TGTGCCAGCAGATGGGACATTTCTAGCACAGATACGCAGTATTTT